This record covers a single TCR beta chain. Study processing details: By means of reference gene primer amplification, nucleated cell counts were estimated. The method was immunoSEQ multiplex PCR; TCRdb's version includes in-frame clones alone and lacks a portion of them. That table supplies the V and J calls and clone size; D and trimming were determined from the DNA. The sample yields roughly 120,000 clones, approximately 80% seen once. The data stem from a study of blood T cell repertoires in COVID-19. About the study: The United States, Italy and Spain provided the acute and convalescent COVID-19 samples. From T cells, B-cell-depleted T cells, or PBMCs came the material, which was cDNA or gDNA.

The germline V and J ends were trimmed by 3 bases and 9 bases, with 15 bases remaining between them. This CDR3 region has 14 residues. Germline values: CDR1 SEHNR, CDR2 FQNEAQ (reference sequence). The sequenced material came from peripheral blood. This sequence originates from a man over 45 with acute or convalescent COVID-19. The gene calls are TRBV7-9 and TRBJ2-1; maybe TRBD2 (5 bases). In nucleotides, the CDR3 is TGTGCCAGCAGCTTCACTAGGACCTGGGGTGAGCAGTTCTTC. Translated: CASSFTRTWGEQFF.